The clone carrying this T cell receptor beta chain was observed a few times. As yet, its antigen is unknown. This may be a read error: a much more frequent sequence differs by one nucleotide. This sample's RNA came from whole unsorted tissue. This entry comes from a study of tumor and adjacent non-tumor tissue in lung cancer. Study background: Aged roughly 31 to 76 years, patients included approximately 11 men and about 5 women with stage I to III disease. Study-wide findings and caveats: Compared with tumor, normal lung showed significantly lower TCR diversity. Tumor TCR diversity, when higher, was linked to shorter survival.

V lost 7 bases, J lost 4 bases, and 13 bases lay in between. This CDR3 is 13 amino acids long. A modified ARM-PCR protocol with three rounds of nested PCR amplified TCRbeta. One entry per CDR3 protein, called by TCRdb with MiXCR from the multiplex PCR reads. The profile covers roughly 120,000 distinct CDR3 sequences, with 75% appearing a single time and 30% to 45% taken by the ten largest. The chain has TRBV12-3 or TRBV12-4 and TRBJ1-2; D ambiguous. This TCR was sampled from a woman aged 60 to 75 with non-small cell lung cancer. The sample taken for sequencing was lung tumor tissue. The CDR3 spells CASNPDQAYGYTF. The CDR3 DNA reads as TGTGCCAGCAATCCGGACCAAGCCTATGGCTACACCTTC.